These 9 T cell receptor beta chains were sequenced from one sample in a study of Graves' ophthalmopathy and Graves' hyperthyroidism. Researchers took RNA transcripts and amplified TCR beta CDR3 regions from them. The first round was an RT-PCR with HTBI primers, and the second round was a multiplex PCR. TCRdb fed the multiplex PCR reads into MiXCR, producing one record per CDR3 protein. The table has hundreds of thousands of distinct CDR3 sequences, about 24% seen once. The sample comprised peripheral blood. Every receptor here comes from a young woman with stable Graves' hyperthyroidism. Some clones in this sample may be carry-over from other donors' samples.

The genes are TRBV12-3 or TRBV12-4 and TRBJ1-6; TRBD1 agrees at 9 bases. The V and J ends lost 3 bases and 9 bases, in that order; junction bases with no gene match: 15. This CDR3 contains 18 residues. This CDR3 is CASSFRIRGTGLGSPLHF. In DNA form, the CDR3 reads TGTGCCAGCAGTTTTAGAATCCGGGGGACAGGGCTGGGTTCACCCCTCCACTTT.

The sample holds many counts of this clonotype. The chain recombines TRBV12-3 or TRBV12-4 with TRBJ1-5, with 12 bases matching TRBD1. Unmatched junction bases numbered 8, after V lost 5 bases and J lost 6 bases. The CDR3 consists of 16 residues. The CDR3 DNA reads TGTGCCAGCAGTACCTCCGGGACAGGGGGCCTTCAGCCCCAGCATTTT. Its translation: CASSTSGTGGLQPQHF.

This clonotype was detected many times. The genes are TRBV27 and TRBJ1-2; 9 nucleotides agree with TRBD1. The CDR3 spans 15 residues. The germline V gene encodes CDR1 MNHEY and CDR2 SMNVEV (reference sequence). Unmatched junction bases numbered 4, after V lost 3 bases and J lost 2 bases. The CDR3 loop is CASSFGTGRNYGYTF. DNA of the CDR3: TGTGCCAGCAGTTTCGGGACAGGGAGGAACTATGGCTACACCTTC.

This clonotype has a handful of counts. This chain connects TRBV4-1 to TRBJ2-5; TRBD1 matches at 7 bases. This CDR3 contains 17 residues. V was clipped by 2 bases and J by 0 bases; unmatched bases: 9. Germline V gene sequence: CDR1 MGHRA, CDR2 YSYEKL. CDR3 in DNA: TGCGCCAGCAGCCAAACCCCGGGACAGACTTACCAAGAGACCCAGTACTTC. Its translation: CASSQTPGQTYQETQYF.

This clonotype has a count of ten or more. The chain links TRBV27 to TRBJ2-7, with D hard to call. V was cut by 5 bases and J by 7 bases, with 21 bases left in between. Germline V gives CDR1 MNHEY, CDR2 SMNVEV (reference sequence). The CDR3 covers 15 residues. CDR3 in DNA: TGTGCCAGCAGTCCCAACCCCCCCCCCCCGGATGAGCAGTACTTC. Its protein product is CASSPNPPPPDEQYF.

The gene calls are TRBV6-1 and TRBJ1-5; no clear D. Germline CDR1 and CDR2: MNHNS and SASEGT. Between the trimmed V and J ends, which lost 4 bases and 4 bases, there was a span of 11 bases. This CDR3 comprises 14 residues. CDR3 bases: TGTGCCAGCAGTGCAGGACGGATTAATCAGCCCCAGCATTTT. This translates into CASSAGRINQPQHF.

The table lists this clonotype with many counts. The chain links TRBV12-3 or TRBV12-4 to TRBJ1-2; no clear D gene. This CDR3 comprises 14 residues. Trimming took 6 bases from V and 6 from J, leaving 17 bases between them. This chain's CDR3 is CASSPGRRLDGYTF. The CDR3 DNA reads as TGTGCCAGCAGCCCAGGACGGCGGTTGGATGGCTACACCTTC.

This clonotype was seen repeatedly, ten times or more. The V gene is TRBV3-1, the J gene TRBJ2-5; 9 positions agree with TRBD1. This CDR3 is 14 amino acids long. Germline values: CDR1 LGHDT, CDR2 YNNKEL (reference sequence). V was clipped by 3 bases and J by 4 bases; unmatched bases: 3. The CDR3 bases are TGTGCCAGCAGCCATCCGGGACAGGGAGAGACCCAGTACTTC. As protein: CASSHPGQGETQYF.

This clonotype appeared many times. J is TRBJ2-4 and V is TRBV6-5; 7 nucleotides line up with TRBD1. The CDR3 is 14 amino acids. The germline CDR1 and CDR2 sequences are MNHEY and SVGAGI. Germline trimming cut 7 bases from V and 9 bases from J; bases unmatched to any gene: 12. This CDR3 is CASISRGPGGIQYF. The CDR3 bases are TGTGCCAGCATTAGCCGAGGGCCAGGGGGCATTCAGTACTTC.